This T cell receptor beta chain was profiled in a study of blood T cell repertoires in COVID-19. Whole-study context: Acute-phase and convalescent COVID-19 samples originated in the United States, Italy and Spain. The analysed material was cDNA or gDNA that came from T cells, B-cell-depleted T cells, or PBMCs.

One Seattle source followed patients from active infection through their disease course. Trimming cost V 0 bases and J 4 bases, with 28 bases left between them. There are 20 residues in the CDR3. CDR1 is LGHDT and CDR2 is YNNKEL in the germline V gene (reference sequence). Authors' analysis steps: Amplified reference gene primers provided the basis for estimating nucleated cell counts. The repertoire was sequenced with immunoSEQ multiplex PCR; TCRdb's copy has only in-frame clones and lacks some. From that table come the V and J calls and clone size; the DNA was used to work out D and trimming. The sample lists some 40,000 clones; just over 90% were seen once.

The gene calls are TRBV3-1 (or the pseudogene TRBV3-2) and TRBJ2-7; TRBD2 might be the D (6 bases). The clonotype originates from a man between 50 and 59 years old with COVID-19, enrolled during active disease. The sample consisted of peripheral blood. The CDR3 loop reads CASSQDGFSRRRLDMYEQYF. In nucleotides, the CDR3 is TGTGCCAGCAGCCAAGATGGTTTTAGTAGAAGGCGACTAGATATGTACGAGCAGTACTTC.